Listed below are T cell receptor beta chains from one sample, sequenced in a study of T cells in narcolepsy. Generated by immunoSEQ multiplex PCR, the TCRdb table keeps only in-frame clones and is missing some. Found here are roughly 20,000 clones, approximately 82% of them singletons; the top ten hold around 3.9%. Sequenced material: memory (CD45RA-) CD4+ T cells from blood. These receptor sequences come from a human donor in good health. CDR3s leave out the opening cysteine and the closing phenylalanine or tryptophan. The D gene is left open where the match is weak.

>TRBV7-2|TRBD2
ASSLPGGGGADYYEQY
>TRBV5-5|-
ASSRALMNTEAF
>TRBV7-9|TRBD1
ASSLANRGGYNYGYT
>TRBV4-3|-
ASSQTGTHGDTQY
>TRBV7-9|-
ASTATTGRGNEQF
>TRBV6-1|-
ASMGGVGYGYT
>TRBV7-9|-
ASSEGSARPQH
>TRBV6-1|-
ASSSFQEGYGYT
>TRBV10-3|-
AISGNYEQF
>TRBV5-6|-
ASSLLGYNEQF